The 8 T cell receptor beta chains listed next were all sequenced from one sample in a study of CD4 T cells in relation to SARS-CoV-2 and coronaviruses. No antigens are known for them. Some clones are missing from TCRdb's copy, which holds only in-frame ones; the method was immunoSEQ multiplex PCR. The sample contains about 40,000 clones, roughly 80% of which appear only once. The sequenced sample consisted of naive CD4+ T cells from PBMCs, cultured in vitro. Subset specified: naive CD4+ T cells isolated by negative enrichment. Receptor source: an adult with COVID-19.

The chain employs TRBV7-2 and TRBJ1-6, with D possibly TRBD1 on 6 matching bases. The CDR3 consists of 15 residues. V gave up 1 base and J gave up 10 bases, with 14 bases separating them. Per germline, CDR1 SGHTA and CDR2 FQGNSA. The CDR3 DNA reads as TGTGCCAGCAGCTTAGAGGACAGTTTTTTGTCACCCCTCCACTTT. Amino acid sequence: CASSLEDSFLSPLHF.

This chain uses TRBV27 with TRBJ1-1; D remains ambiguous. The V gene's germline CDR1 is MNHEY and CDR2 SMNVEV (reference sequence). V lost 4 bases, J lost 0 bases, and 6 bases lay in between. This CDR3 is 13 amino acids long. Here the CDR3 DNA reads TGTGCCAGCAGTTGGGGTGTGAACACTGAAGCTTTCTTT. Translated, it gives CASSWGVNTEAFF.

The V gene is TRBV9, the J gene TRBJ2-1, with 7 bases matching TRBD1. Germline CDR1 and CDR2: SGDLS and YYNGEE. This CDR3 has 13 amino acids. With V trimmed by 3 bases and J by 5 bases, 2 bases remained unmatched. CDR3 bases: TGTGCCAGCAGCGGTGGACAGGACAATGAGCAGTTCTTC. Amino acid sequence: CASSGGQDNEQFF. Supplemented by reference TRBV9 and TRBJ2-1, the full variable domain reads DSGVTQTPKHLITATGQRVTLRCSPRSGDLSVYWYQQSLDQGLQFLIQYYNGEERAKGNILERFSAQQFPDLHSELNLSSLELGDSALYFCASSGGQDNEQFFGPGTRLTVL.

The J gene is TRBJ1-2, the V gene TRBV5-5, with 7 bases that match TRBD1. The germline CDR1 and CDR2 sequences are SGHKS and YYEKEE (reference sequence). V lost 0 bases, J lost 5 bases, and 1 base stayed unmatched. The CDR3 is 13 residues long. CDR3 DNA sequence: TGTGCCAGCAGCTTGGAGGGGGCATATGGCTACACCTTC. This translates into CASSLEGAYGYTF. Drawing the rest from reference TRBV5-5 and TRBJ1-2, the complete variable domain is DAGVTQSPTHLIKTRGQQVTLRCSPISGHKSVSWYQQVLGQGPQFIFQYYEKEERGRGNFPDRFSARQFPNYSSELNVNALLLGDSALYLCASSLEGAYGYTFGSGTRLTVV.

In this sample, this clone turned up a few times. The chain recombines TRBV9 with TRBJ2-1; TRBD1 matches at 7 bases. V lost 1 base and J lost 10; bases outside the gene matches: 11. Germline lookup yields CDR1 SGDLS and CDR2 YYNGEE. There are 15 residues in the CDR3. The CDR3 protein is CASSVTTGFNFEQFF. CDR3 bases: TGTGCCAGCAGCGTAACGACAGGGTTCAATTTCGAGCAGTTCTTC. The whole variable domain, filled in from reference TRBV9 and TRBJ2-1, reads DSGVTQTPKHLITATGQRVTLRCSPRSGDLSVYWYQQSLDQGLQFLIQYYNGEERAKGNILERFSAQQFPDLHSELNLSSLELGDSALYFCASSVTTGFNFEQFFGPGTRLTVL.

This clone has just one count. This chain joins TRBV5-4 and TRBJ1-1; 9 bases are a match to TRBD1. V trimming: 5 bases; J trimming: 10 bases; junction bases outside the gene matches: 6. The germline V gene encodes CDR1 SGHNT and CDR2 YYREEE (reference sequence). This CDR3 is built from 12 residues. CDR3 residues: CASSIPGQGAFF. The DNA for the CDR3 is TGTGCCAGCAGTATTCCGGGACAGGGAGCTTTCTTT. Full variable domain (remainder filled in from reference TRBV5-4 and TRBJ1-1): ETGVTQSPTHLIKTRGQQVTLRCSSQSGHNTVSWYQQALGQGPQFIFQYYREEENGRGNFPPRFSGLQFPNYSSELNVNALELDDSALYLCASSIPGQGAFFGQGTRLTVV.

The V and J genes are TRBV9 and TRBJ2-1; 7 bases fit TRBD1. Germline values: CDR1 SGDLS, CDR2 YYNGEE. V shed 1 base, J shed 6 bases, and the junction held 4 bases outside the gene matches. This CDR3 contains 14 residues. The CDR3 DNA reads TGTGCCAGCAGCGTACACCGACAGGGCAATGAGCAGTTCTTC. Translating gives CASSVHRQGNEQFF.

The chain recombines TRBV7-2 with TRBJ1-2, with D tentatively TRBD1 (5 bases). Trimming took 5 bases from V and 3 from J, leaving 7 bases between them. The germline gives CDR1 SGHTA, CDR2 FQGNSA. The CDR3 extends over 12 amino acids. CDR3 amino acids: CASSLGDYGYTF. The CDR3 DNA is TGTGCCAGCAGCCTGGGGGACTATGGCTACACCTTC.